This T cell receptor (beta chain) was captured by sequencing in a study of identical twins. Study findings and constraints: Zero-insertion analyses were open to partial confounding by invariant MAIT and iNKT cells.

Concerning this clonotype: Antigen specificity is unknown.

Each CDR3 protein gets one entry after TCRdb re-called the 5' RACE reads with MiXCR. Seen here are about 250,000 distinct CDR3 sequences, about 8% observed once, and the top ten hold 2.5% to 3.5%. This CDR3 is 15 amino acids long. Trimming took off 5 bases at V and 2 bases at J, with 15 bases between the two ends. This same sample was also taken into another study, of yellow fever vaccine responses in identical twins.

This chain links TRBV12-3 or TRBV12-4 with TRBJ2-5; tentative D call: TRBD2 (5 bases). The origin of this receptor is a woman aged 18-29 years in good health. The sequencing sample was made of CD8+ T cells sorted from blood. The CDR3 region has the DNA TGTGCCAGCAGTCCGGGCGGAGGCGTTCAAGAGACCCAGTACTTC. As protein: CASSPGGGVQETQYF.